Listed here is a single T cell receptor beta chain. Its specificity is not known. This sample is drawn from a study of beta chain features in type 1 diabetes. Study-level findings and limits: More deletions and fewer insertions at VDJ junctions were seen in type 1 diabetes patients.

V lost 0 bases, J lost 1 base, and 6 bases lay in between. Germline V gene data show CDR1 as MGHRA and CDR2 as YSYEKL. The CDR3 loop spans 14 amino acids. The investigators reverse transcribed all of the isolated RNA, so they sequenced expressed TCRB transcripts. Data came from immunoSEQ multiplex PCR; TCRdb stores just in-frame clones and leaves some out. Among around 340,000 clones listed, roughly a fifth were seen once. V gene TRBV4-1 combines with J gene TRBJ1-2; D is unclear. This TCR was recovered from a woman aged 18-29 years in good health. The sequencing input was naive CD4+ T cells from blood. The CDR3 sequence: CASSQDPFNYGYTF. The CDR3, as DNA: TGCGCCAGCAGCCAAGATCCCTTTAACTATGGCTACACCTTC.